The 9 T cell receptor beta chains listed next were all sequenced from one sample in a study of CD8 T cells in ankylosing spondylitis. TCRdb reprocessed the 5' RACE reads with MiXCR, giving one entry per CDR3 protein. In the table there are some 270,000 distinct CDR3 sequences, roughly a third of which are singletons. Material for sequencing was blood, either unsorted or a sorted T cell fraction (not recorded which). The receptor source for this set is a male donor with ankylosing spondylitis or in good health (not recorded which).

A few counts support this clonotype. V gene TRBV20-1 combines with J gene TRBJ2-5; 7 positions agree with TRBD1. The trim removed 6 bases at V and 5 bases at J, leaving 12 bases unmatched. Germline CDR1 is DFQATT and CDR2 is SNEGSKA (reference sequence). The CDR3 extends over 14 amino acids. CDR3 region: CSASTGIKLETQYF. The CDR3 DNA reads TGCAGTGCGTCGACAGGGATAAAACTGGAGACCCAGTACTTC.

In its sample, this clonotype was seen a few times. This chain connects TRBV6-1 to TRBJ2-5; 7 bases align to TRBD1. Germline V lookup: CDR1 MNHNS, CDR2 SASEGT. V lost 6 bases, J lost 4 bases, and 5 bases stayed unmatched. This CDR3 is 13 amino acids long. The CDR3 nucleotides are TGTGCCAGCAGGAAACAGGGGCGAGAGACCCAGTACTTC. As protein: CASRKQGRETQYF.

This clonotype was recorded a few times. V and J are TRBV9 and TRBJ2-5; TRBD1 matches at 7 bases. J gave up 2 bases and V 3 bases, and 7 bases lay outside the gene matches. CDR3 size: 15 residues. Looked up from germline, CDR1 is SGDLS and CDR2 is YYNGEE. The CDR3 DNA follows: TGTGCCAGCAGCGCCGGGACAGCGACTCAAGAGACCCAGTACTTC. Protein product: CASSAGTATQETQYF.

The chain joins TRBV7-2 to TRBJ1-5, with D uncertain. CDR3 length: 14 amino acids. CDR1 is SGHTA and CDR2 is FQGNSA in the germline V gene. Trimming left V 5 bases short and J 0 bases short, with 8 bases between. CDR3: CASSPYYSNQPQHF. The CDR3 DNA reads TGTGCCAGCAGCCCCTATTATAGCAATCAGCCCCAGCATTTT.

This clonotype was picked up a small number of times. In DNA, the CDR3 is TGCGCCAGCAGCTTGCTCCGGACAGTCTTGGACGGCTACACCTTC. Amino acid sequence: CASSLLRTVLDGYTF. The chain is built from TRBV5-1 and TRBJ1-2, with D maybe TRBD1 (6 bases). The CDR3 sequence is 15 residues long. Trimming took 1 base from V and 8 from J, leaving 18 bases between them. Germline values: CDR1 SGHRS, CDR2 YFSETQ.

In nucleotides, the CDR3 is TGTGCCAGCAGGGAGGAGAACTATGGCTACACCTTC. As protein: CASREENYGYTF. This chain joins TRBV7-9 and TRBJ1-2; D is undetermined. Germline loops: CDR1 SEHNR, CDR2 FQNEAQ (reference sequence). V was trimmed by 6 bases and J by 2 bases, leaving 7 bases between them. The CDR3 loop spans 12 amino acids.

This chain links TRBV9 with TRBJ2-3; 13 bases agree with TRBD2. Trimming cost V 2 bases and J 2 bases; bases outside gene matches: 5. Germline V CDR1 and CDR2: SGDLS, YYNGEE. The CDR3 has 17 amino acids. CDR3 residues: CASSVGGLAGATDTQYF. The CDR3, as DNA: TGTGCCAGCAGCGTTGGTGGACTAGCGGGGGCCACAGATACGCAGTATTTT. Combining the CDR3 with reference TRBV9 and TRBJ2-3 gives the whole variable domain DSGVTQTPKHLITATGQRVTLRCSPRSGDLSVYWYQQSLDQGLQFLIQYYNGEERAKGNILERFSAQQFPDLHSELNLSSLELGDSALYFCASSVGGLAGATDTQYFGPGTRLTVL.

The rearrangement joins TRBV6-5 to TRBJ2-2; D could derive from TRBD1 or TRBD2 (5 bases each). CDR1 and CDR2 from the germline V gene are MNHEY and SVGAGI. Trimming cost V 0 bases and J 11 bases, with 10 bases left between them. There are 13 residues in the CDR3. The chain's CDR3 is CASSYSRGLELFF. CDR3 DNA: TGTGCCAGCAGTTACTCGAGGGGCCTCGAGCTGTTTTTT.

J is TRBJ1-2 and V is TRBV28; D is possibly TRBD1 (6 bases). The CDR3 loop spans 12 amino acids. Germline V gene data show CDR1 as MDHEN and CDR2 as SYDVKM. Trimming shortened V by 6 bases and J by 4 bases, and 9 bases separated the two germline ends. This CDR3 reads CASSQGFYGYTF. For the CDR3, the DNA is TGTGCCAGCAGCCAGGGGTTCTATGGCTACACCTTC.